The present TCR beta chain was sequenced within a study of blood T cells in healthy people across ages. Sample-barcoded 5' priming and a J-beta primer mix drove a second PCR of about 6 to 12 cycles. A 12-random-nucleotide template-switch adaptor tagged each cDNA molecule. Sequencing of every sample gave 2.5 million or more CDR3-containing paired-end reads. TCRdb re-called the 5' RACE reads through MiXCR, storing one row per CDR3 protein. The sample contains approximately 850,000 distinct CDR3 sequences, roughly 60% of which appear only once. A remark on this clonotype: Its target is not known.

Per-sample yields of isolated PBMCs were at least 6 million. Study-wide points: It was not known whether donors were CMV positive (a possible confounder of expanded clonotype changes).

The sequence derives from a man younger than 45 in good health. Sequenced material: blood.

The CDR3 spells CASSQDSQSWGYTF. DNA of the CDR3: TGTGCCAGCAGCCAGGACAGCCAAAGTTGGGGCTACACCTTC. V and J are TRBV7-6 and TRBJ1-2; a possible D gene is TRBD1 (6 bases). Between the trimmed V and J ends, which lost 5 bases and 8 bases, there was a span of 18 bases. The CDR3 consists of 14 residues. CDR1 and CDR2 (germline): SGHVS, FNYEAQ.